The sequence of this TCR beta chain was determined in a study of shared clonotypes between healthy human individuals. Study-level results: What naive subsets generally showed was a larger estimated richness than memory subsets showed. Few donors limited the genetic and exposure-history diversity represented. Sampling covered nothing but blood. Tissue TCR repertoires likely differ from those found in blood.

This clone was recorded only once. Its antigen is unknown. Sequencing used immunoSEQ multiplex PCR; TCRdb keeps in-frame clones, though not all of them. The sample has under 650,000 clones, 90% to 97% seen once. Source material: naive CD4+ T cells sorted from blood. Documented subset: CD45RA+ positively selected. This TCR was sampled from a woman aged 25 to 39 in good health.

The CDR3 protein is CAISESDRSKQFF. CDR3 nucleotide sequence: TGTGCCATCAGTGAGTCGGATCGGAGCAAGCAGTTCTTC. The chain combines TRBV10-3 with TRBJ2-1; D gene unclear. V was clipped by 0 bases and J by 11 bases, with 11 bases between them. Germline CDR1 is ENHRY and CDR2 is SYGVKD. The CDR3 covers 13 residues.